What follows are 4 T cell receptor beta chains derived from one specimen sequenced in a study of blood T cell repertoires in COVID-19. Method: immunoSEQ multiplex PCR; TCRdb's copy keeps in-frame clones and lacks some. The sample holds 55,000 to 90,000 clones, 88% seen once. The sequenced material came from peripheral blood. The receptor source for this set is a human donor in a cohort sampled during active COVID-19.

The chain employs TRBV6-6 and TRBJ1-5, with D perhaps TRBD1 (5 bases). V lost 10 bases and J 9 bases, leaving 19 bases between the germline ends. This CDR3 is 13 amino acids long. CDR1 is MNHNY and CDR2 is SVGAGI in the germline V gene (reference sequence). CDR3 coding DNA: TGTGCCACGTGGGGACTGGGAGAGAGGCCCCAGCATTTT. Protein: CATWGLGERPQHF.

V gene TRBV28 combines with J gene TRBJ1-3; D is possibly TRBD1 (6 bases). Germline V CDR1 and CDR2: MDHEN, SYDVKM. V lost 5 bases, J lost 11 bases, and 22 bases lay in between. The CDR3 is 15 amino acids. The CDR3 nucleotides read TGTGCCAGCAGTAGGCCCCCAGGGGCGGGAGCCCCCATATATTTT. As protein: CASSRPPGAGAPIYF.

The chain combines TRBV11-3 with TRBJ2-2; TRBD1 agrees at 8 bases. V shed 5 bases, J shed 4 bases, and the junction held 6 bases outside the gene matches. The V gene's germline CDR1 is SGHNT and CDR2 YENEEA. The CDR3 contains 15 residues. The CDR3 DNA sequence: TGTGCCAGCAGCCCGGGACAGGCGGTCACCGGGGAGCTGTTTTTT. Its protein is CASSPGQAVTGELFF.

This clone was detected only once. V and J are TRBV24-1 and TRBJ2-3; 10 bases align to TRBD1. This CDR3 spans 16 amino acids. J was trimmed by 1 base and V by 4 bases; bases with no gene match: 4. Germline assignment: CDR1 KGHDR and CDR2 SFDVKD. As DNA, the CDR3 is TGTGCCACCAGTGACCCCGGGACAGGGGGCACAGATACGCAGTATTTT. This gives the protein CATSDPGTGGTDTQYF.